Detailed here is one T cell receptor (beta chain). Antigen unknown. Looked up from germline, CDR1 is SGHTA and CDR2 is FQGNSA. The junction had 12 bases not matched to a gene; V was cut back by 5 bases and J by 5 bases. This CDR3 has 16 residues. The sample belongs to a study of vaccination and CD4 T cells after COVID-19. Study summary: As a positive control, some control cultures were given a CEFX pool, while others were given an HIV-1 Nef pool or no peptide. Findings of the study overall: Among convalescent patients, a median about 84% of reactive clones emerged only after vaccination.

The Oncomine TCR Beta short-read assay was applied to DNA of cultured CD4+ T cells. TCRdb called the PCR reads again in MiXCR, with one record for every CDR3 protein. This table holds about 6,800 distinct CDR3 sequences, around 67% found once. Treatment noted: roughly ten-day PBMC culture with coronavirus spike peptide pools or control peptides (ViraFEST assay). The source of this sequence is a human donor who had recovered from COVID-19. The rearrangement uses TRBV7-2 and TRBJ1-1; 9 bases fit TRBD1. Sequenced material: CD4+ T cells from blood, cultured in vitro. The CDR3: CASSLQKTGGWTEAFF. CDR3 nucleotides: TGTGCCAGCAGCCTACAAAAGACAGGGGGTTGGACTGAAGCTTTCTTT. The variable domain in full, with the rest retrieved from reference TRBV7-2 and TRBJ1-1, is GAGVSQSPSNKVTEKGKDVELRCDPISGHTALYWYRQSLGQGLEFLIYFQGNSAPDKSGLPSDRFSAERTGGSVSTLTIQRTQQEDSAVYLCASSLQKTGGWTEAFFGQGTRLTVV.